These 30 T cell receptor beta chains were sequenced from one sample in a study of T cells after yellow fever vaccination. Using its own MiXCR run on the 5' RACE reads, TCRdb lists one record per CDR3 protein. The table records some 560,000 distinct CDR3 sequences, about a sixth of them present only once. This specimen was PBMCs, taken 5 to 6 days after the first yellow fever vaccination. The receptor set was obtained from a man aged 18 to 35 who received the YFV17D yellow fever vaccine.

This clonotype was counted at least ten times. The J gene is TRBJ2-3, the V gene TRBV5-1; D may be TRBD2 (5 bases). The germline V and J ends were trimmed by 2 bases and 8 bases, with 9 bases remaining between them. Germline V gives CDR1 SGHRS, CDR2 YFSETQ. CDR3 length equals 12 residues. DNA for the CDR3: TGCGCCAGCAGCTTTGGGGAGAGTACGCAGTATTTT. It specifies CASSFGESTQYF.

Many counts were recorded for this clonotype. V is TRBV30 and J is TRBJ1-5; D might be TRBD1 (6 bases). Germline V lookup: CDR1 GTSNPN, CDR2 SVGIG (reference sequence). Trimming took 1 base from V and 5 from J, leaving 9 bases between them. The CDR3 spans 13 residues. The CDR3 bases are TGTGCCTGGAGTGCACAGGGCGATCAGCCCCAGCATTTT. Residues: CAWSAQGDQPQHF.

This clonotype has only a few counts. The J gene is TRBJ1-2, the V gene TRBV7-9, with 9 bases lining up with TRBD1. The CDR3 is made up of 14 amino acids. V lost 4 bases to trimming and J lost 4 bases; unmatched junction nucleotides: 4. Germline values: CDR1 SEHNR, CDR2 FQNEAQ (reference sequence). The chain's CDR3 is CASSSDRGTYGYTF. The CDR3 DNA follows: TGTGCCAGCAGCTCAGACAGGGGGACCTATGGCTACACCTTC.

CDR3 DNA sequence: TGTGCCAGTAGTATAGGTCTCCCTAGCGGACTTTACACAGATACGCAGTATTTT. Amino acids: CASSIGLPSGLYTDTQYF. The chain combines TRBV19 with TRBJ2-3; 7 bases are shared with TRBD2. J was trimmed by 2 bases and V by 1 base; bases with no gene match: 12. The CDR3 contains 18 residues. Germline V gives CDR1 LNHDA, CDR2 SQIVND (reference sequence).

The V and J genes are TRBV28 and TRBJ1-4; the D is unclear. Germline V gives CDR1 MDHEN, CDR2 SYDVKM. V was shortened by 4 bases and J by 6 bases, with 18 bases between the two germline ends. CDR3 size: 16 residues. CDR3 loop: CASSSLNVLTDEKLFF. The CDR3 DNA is TGTGCCAGCAGTTCCCTTAATGTTCTTACGGATGAAAAACTGTTTTTT. Based on the CDR3 plus reference TRBV28 and TRBJ1-4, the full variable domain is DVKVTQSSRYLVKRTGEKVFLECVQDMDHENMFWYRQDPGLGLRLIYFSYDVKMKEKGDIPEGYSVSREKKERFSLILESASTNQTSMYLCASSSLNVLTDEKLFFGSGTQLSVL.

Regarding this clonotype: The junction does not match germline at one end; this may be a read error. The CDR3 bases are TGCACCAGCAGCTTGGACCGAGATACGCAGTATTTT. Encoded protein: CTSSLDRDTQYF. The rearrangement joins TRBV5-1 to TRBJ2-3, with D uncertain. CDR1 and CDR2 (germline): SGHRS, YFSETQ. This CDR3 has 12 amino acids.

This clonotype was recorded a few times. The rearrangement joins TRBV29-1 to TRBJ2-1; a possible D gene is TRBD1 (6 bases). The V end lost 0 bases, the J end lost 4 bases, and 22 bases lay between the germline ends. This CDR3 contains 18 residues. In germline, CDR1 is SQVTM, CDR2 ANQGSEA. CDR3 region: CSVEDHGKSWGQYNEQFF. The CDR3 coding sequence is TGCAGCGTTGAAGATCACGGGAAGAGCTGGGGGCAGTACAATGAGCAGTTCTTC.

The rearrangement uses TRBV5-1 and TRBJ2-3; unclear D gene. The germline V and J ends were trimmed by 0 bases and 0 bases, with 14 bases remaining between them. This CDR3 contains 17 residues. CDR1 and CDR2 (germline): SGHRS, YFSETQ. In nucleotides, the CDR3 is TGCGCCAGCAGCTTGGTCCCACCAGCGACCAGCACAGATACGCAGTATTTT. Translation gives CASSLVPPATSTDTQYF.

A few counts support this clonotype. The V and J genes are TRBV20-1 and TRBJ2-3, with 11 bases fitting TRBD2. Germline loops: CDR1 DFQATT, CDR2 SNEGSKA (reference sequence). The ends lost 1 base at V and 3 bases at J; junction bases unmatched: 3. The CDR3 consists of 15 residues. DNA of the CDR3: TGCAGTGCTAGAGCACTAGCGGGGGTTACAGATACGCAGTATTTT. The encoded protein is CSARALAGVTDTQYF.

This clonotype was counted many times. V and J are TRBV25-1 and TRBJ1-1, with D uncertain. The CDR3 length is 14 residues. Germline V gives CDR1 MGHDK, CDR2 SYGVNS. V lost 2 bases, J lost 1 base, and 8 bases lay in between. CDR3 bases: TGTGCCAGCAGTGAACTGGCAGCGAACACTGAAGCTTTCTTT. This codes for CASSELAANTEAFF.

J is TRBJ2-5 and V is TRBV14, with D unresolved. This CDR3 region has 13 residues. Trimming cost V 6 bases and J 5 bases, with 13 bases left between them. The germline V gene encodes CDR1 SGHDN and CDR2 FVKESK. Here the CDR3 DNA reads TGTGCCAGCAGGCAACGGGCTCATGAGACCCAGTACTTC. Translation: CASRQRAHETQYF. Supplemented by reference TRBV14 and TRBJ2-5, the full variable domain reads EAGVTQFPSHSVIEKGQTVTLRCDPISGHDNLYWYRRVMGKEIKFLLHFVKESKQDESGMPNNRFLAERTGGTYSTLKVQPAELEDSGVYFCASRQRAHETQYFGPGTRLLVL.

This clonotype was recorded a few times. The J gene is TRBJ2-5, the V gene TRBV20-1; 10 bases match TRBD2. After removal of 0 bases from V and 7 bases from J, the junction contained 8 bases not matched to a gene. Germline lookup yields CDR1 DFQATT and CDR2 SNEGSKA (reference sequence). The CDR3 contains 15 residues. The CDR3 DNA sequence: TGCAGTGCTAGAGATCCTAGCGGGGGCACCGGGACCCAGTACTTC. It is translated as CSARDPSGGTGTQYF.

In this sample, this clonotype turned up a few times. CDR3 protein: CASRTESGNTIYF. The DNA for the CDR3 is TGTGCCAGCAGGACCGAGTCTGGAAACACCATATATTTT. The V and J genes are TRBV12-3 or TRBV12-4 and TRBJ1-3; D ambiguous. Trimming pared 6 bases from V and 1 base from J, leaving 7 bases between. The CDR3 is 13 amino acids.

Concerning this clonotype itself: The missing conserved phenylalanine or tryptophan at the end of this CDR3 makes a read error likely. The J gene is TRBJ2-1, the V gene TRBV12-3 or TRBV12-4, with TRBD2 matching 12 bases. V was clipped by 4 bases and J by 4 bases; unmatched bases: 5. The CDR3 extends over 16 amino acids. The CDR3 reads CASSSRGTSGYNEQFS. CDR3 sequence (DNA): TGTGCCAGCAGTTCCAGAGGGACTAGCGGGTACAATGAGCAGTTCTCC.

This clonotype was counted between two and nine times. The chain links TRBV10-3 to TRBJ1-4; maybe TRBD1 (5 bases). The germline V gene has CDR1 ENHRY and CDR2 SYGVKD. This CDR3 region has 11 residues. Trimming took off 6 bases at V and 8 bases at J, with 7 bases between the two ends. The CDR3: CAIRDTEKLFF. Written as DNA, the CDR3 is TGTGCCATCAGGGACACCGAAAAACTGTTTTTT.

The sample holds a few counts of this clonotype. The chain carries TRBV12-3 or TRBV12-4 and TRBJ1-6; 10 nucleotides line up with TRBD1. The CDR3 is made up of 20 amino acids. V shed 4 bases and J 6 bases; nucleotides not matched to a gene: 18. CDR3 sequence reads: CASSSSTGTGAFEGNSPLHF. The CDR3 coding sequence is TGTGCCAGCAGTTCTAGCACCGGGACAGGGGCCTTTGAAGGTAATTCACCCCTCCACTTT.

This sequence joins TRBV10-1 and TRBJ2-3; TRBD2 agrees at 9 bases. J lost 4 bases, V lost 4 bases, and 9 bases had no gene match. This CDR3 region has 16 residues. Germline V gene sequence: CDR1 WNHNN, CDR2 SYGVQD (reference sequence). Here the CDR3 reads CASSGRGTSTADTQYF. The CDR3 DNA is TGCGCCAGCAGTGGACGGGGGACTAGCACCGCAGATACGCAGTATTTT.

The V gene is TRBV5-5, the J gene TRBJ1-1, with D perhaps TRBD1 (6 bases). There are 13 residues in the CDR3. V was cut by 1 base and J by 7 bases, with 11 bases left in between. Germline CDR1 is SGHKS and CDR2 is YYEKEE (reference sequence). The CDR3 DNA sequence: TGTGCCAGCAGCTTGAACAGGGCCAGTGAAGCTTTCTTT. Residues: CASSLNRASEAFF.

This clonotype was observed a handful of times. The genes are TRBV9 and TRBJ2-2, with 13 positions matching TRBD2. The junction had 6 bases not matched to a gene; V was cut back by 2 bases and J by 5 bases. The germline gives CDR1 SGDLS, CDR2 YYNGEE. The CDR3 covers 17 residues. This CDR3 is CASSVTSGGAWTGELFF. CDR3 DNA sequence: TGTGCCAGCAGCGTTACTAGCGGGGGGGCGTGGACCGGGGAGCTGTTTTTT.

The table lists this clonotype with a few counts. The chain has TRBV24-1 and TRBJ2-1; tentatively, D is TRBD1 (5 bases). Deletions cut 4 bases from V and 7 bases from J, with 13 bases between. The germline CDR1 and CDR2 sequences are KGHDR and SFDVKD. The CDR3 spans 14 residues. Written as DNA, the CDR3 is TGTGCCACCAGTGAAGGGGCGAGCAAGAATGAGCAGTTCTTC. This codes for CATSEGASKNEQFF.

There are a few counts of this clonotype. The chain has TRBV6-2 or TRBV6-3 and TRBJ2-1, with D unclear. This CDR3 contains 14 residues. V was pared by 7 bases and J by 5 bases, with 15 bases between. Germline CDR1 is MNHEY and CDR2 is SVGEGT. In DNA form, the CDR3 reads TGTGCCAGCACCCCATGGGTAGAGGACAATGAGCAGTTCTTC. Translation: CASTPWVEDNEQFF.

The chain employs TRBV5-1 and TRBJ2-5; D assignment may be TRBD1 or TRBD2 (6 bases each). Germline values: CDR1 SGHRS, CDR2 YFSETQ. Trimming pared 5 bases from V and 4 bases from J, leaving 21 bases between. This CDR3 is built from 16 residues. The CDR3 sequence: CASRELQDGGRETQYF. As DNA, the CDR3 is TGCGCCAGCAGAGAGCTACAGGATGGGGGGCGAGAGACCCAGTACTTC.

In this sample, this clonotype turned up a few times. The gene calls are TRBV5-1 and TRBJ2-3, with 10 bases matching TRBD1. The CDR3 extends over 14 amino acids. The germline V gene encodes CDR1 SGHRS and CDR2 YFSETQ. The V segment lost 6 bases and the J segment 4 bases; nucleotides outside the gene matches: 5. The CDR3 bases are TGCGCCAGCACCACGACAGGGGGCTCAGATACGCAGTATTTT. Translated, it gives CASTTTGGSDTQYF. Together with reference TRBV5-1 and TRBJ2-3, the CDR3 gives the full variable domain: KAGVTQTPRYLIKTRGQQVTLSCSPISGHRSVSWYQQTPGQGLQFLFEYFSETQRNKGNFPGRFSGRQFSNSRSEMNVSTLELGDSALYLCASTTTGGSDTQYFGPGTRLTVL.

The chain carries TRBV6-2 or TRBV6-3 and TRBJ2-3; tentatively, D is TRBD1 (6 bases). The CDR3 is 16 amino acids. The germline V and J ends were trimmed by 6 bases and 5 bases, with 21 bases remaining between them. CDR1 MNHEY and CDR2 SVGEGT come from the germline V gene. The CDR3 loop is CASSPIRTALGDTQYF. DNA of the CDR3: TGTGCCAGCAGCCCAATTAGGACAGCCCTCGGAGATACGCAGTATTTT.

V is TRBV10-3 and J is TRBJ2-2, with D possibly being TRBD1 (5 bases). Per the germline V gene, CDR1 is ENHRY and CDR2 is SYGVKD. The CDR3 extends over 17 amino acids. V lost 6 bases, J lost 0 bases, and 17 bases lay in between. CDR3 sequence reads: CAISGVLGVSNTGELFF. Here the CDR3 DNA reads TGTGCCATCAGCGGAGTTTTAGGGGTATCGAACACCGGGGAGCTGTTTTTT.

V and J are TRBV7-6 and TRBJ1-2, with D possibly being TRBD1 (5 bases). CDR1 SGHVS and CDR2 FNYEAQ come from the germline V gene. Trimming removed 5 bases at V and 4 bases at J, with 20 bases between. This CDR3 spans 16 amino acids. CDR3 DNA: TGTGCCAGCAGCCTTGTACGGGACGGGGTAGCCTATGGCTACACCTTC. Its translation: CASSLVRDGVAYGYTF.

This clonotype turned up a few times. The V and J genes are TRBV18 and TRBJ2-7; no clear D. Between the trimmed V and J ends, which lost 2 bases and 9 bases, there was a span of 14 bases. Germline CDR1 reads KGHSH; CDR2 reads LQKENI. The CDR3 covers 13 residues. CDR3 region: CASSPGPASGQYV. CDR3 in DNA: TGTGCCAGCTCACCAGGTCCAGCGTCCGGGCAGTACGTC.

The rearrangement joins TRBV7-3 to TRBJ2-1, with 8 bases matching TRBD2. Germline CDR1 reads SGHTA; CDR2 reads FQGTGA. V lost 2 bases, J lost 2 bases, and 5 bases stayed unmatched. The CDR3 is 16 residues long. This CDR3 reads CASSLGGGGTYNEQFF. The CDR3 bases are TGTGCCAGCAGCTTAGGTGGCGGGGGGACCTACAATGAGCAGTTCTTC.

This chain joins TRBV5-1 and TRBJ2-5; D may be TRBD2 (6 bases). Trimming cost V 9 bases and J 4 bases, with 22 bases left between them. Germline V lookup: CDR1 SGHRS, CDR2 YFSETQ. The CDR3 spans 15 residues. The CDR3 DNA reads TGCGCCATCAGTGGGGCGGGACCTGAGTTAGAGACCCAGTACTTC. It specifies CAISGAGPELETQYF.

The sample holds a few counts of this clonotype. V is TRBV19 and J is TRBJ2-3; D uncertain. This CDR3 spans 17 amino acids. The V and J ends lost 0 bases and 5 bases respectively, with 18 bases between them. CDR1 and CDR2 from the germline V gene are LNHDA and SQIVND (reference sequence). CDR3: CASSIDSTPLYGDTQYF. DNA of the CDR3: TGTGCCAGTAGTATAGATTCCACGCCCTTGTACGGAGATACGCAGTATTTT. The whole variable domain, filled in from reference TRBV19 and TRBJ2-3, reads DGGITQSPKYLFRKEGQNVTLSCEQNLNHDAMYWYRQDPGQGLRLIYYSQIVNDFQKGDIAEGYSVSREKKESFPLTVTSAQKNPTAFYLCASSIDSTPLYGDTQYFGPGTRLTVL.